The 26 T cell receptor beta chains listed next were all sequenced from one sample in a study of response to subunit inactivated influenza vaccine. MiXCR was run by TCRdb on the RT-PCR reads, yielding one entry per CDR3 protein. The data show roughly 710,000 distinct CDR3 sequences, 12% to 15% seen once. The sequences come from PBMCs from blood, collected roughly 15 days before vaccination. These receptors all come from a man aged 50-60 years who received an inactivated influenza vaccine.

This clonotype turned up a few times. The J gene is TRBJ1-3, the V gene TRBV12-3 or TRBV12-4; possibly TRBD1 for D (6 bases). The V and J ends lost 6 bases and 0 bases respectively, with 12 bases between them. The CDR3 has 15 residues. The DNA of the CDR3 is TGTGCCAGCAGAGACAGGTTCTCCTCTGGAAACACCATATATTTT. Its protein is CASRDRFSSGNTIYF.

The rearrangement joins TRBV7-2 to TRBJ1-3; TRBD1 matches 7 bases. Germline V gene sequence: CDR1 SGHTA, CDR2 FQGNSA. The CDR3 is 16 amino acids. With 3 bases clipped from V and 0 bases from J, the junction kept 5 bases outside the gene matches. The CDR3 reads CASSLGQLSSGNTIYF. For the CDR3, the DNA is TGTGCCAGCAGCTTGGGACAGCTGAGCTCTGGAAACACCATATATTTT.

The chain carries TRBV6-5 and TRBJ2-3, with a possible D match to TRBD2 (6 bases). The CDR3 length is 15 residues. Trimming pared 5 bases from V and 2 bases from J, leaving 14 bases between. Per germline, CDR1 MNHEY and CDR2 SVGAGI. The CDR3 DNA sequence: TGTGCCAGCAGTCCCTCGCCGGGAGTCACAGATACGCAGTATTTT. Amino acids: CASSPSPGVTDTQYF.

This clonotype occurred a few times. The V and J genes are TRBV3-1 and TRBJ2-7; tentative D call: TRBD2 (6 bases). Deletions cut 4 bases from V and 3 bases from J, with 19 bases between. The CDR3 loop spans 16 amino acids. Germline CDR1 and CDR2: LGHDT and YNNKEL (reference sequence). CDR3 loop: CASSPHPTRSFYEQYF. In DNA form, the CDR3 reads TGTGCCAGCAGCCCTCATCCGACTAGGTCCTTCTACGAGCAGTACTTC.

The chain carries TRBV7-2 and TRBJ2-7; D might be TRBD1 or TRBD2, each matching 6 bases. This CDR3 comprises 15 residues. Germline CDR1 SGHTA, CDR2 FQGNSA. Trimming took 6 bases from V and 2 from J, leaving 17 bases between them. The CDR3 reads CASSSRGGRPYEQYF. In DNA form, the CDR3 reads TGTGCCAGCAGTTCCCGAGGGGGGCGACCCTACGAGCAGTACTTC. The whole variable domain, filled in from reference TRBV7-2 and TRBJ2-7, reads GAGVSQSPSNKVTEKGKDVELRCDPISGHTALYWYRQSLGQGLEFLIYFQGNSAPDKSGLPSDRFSAERTGGSVSTLTIQRTQQEDSAVYLCASSSRGGRPYEQYFGPGTRLTVT.

This clonotype was found a few times. V and J are TRBV2 and TRBJ2-1, with D possibly TRBD1 on 5 matching bases. The germline gives CDR1 SNHLY, CDR2 FYNNEI. The CDR3 sequence is 16 residues long. V gave up 0 bases and J gave up 6 bases, with 15 bases separating them. This CDR3 reads CASSEALLGRFNEQFF. Written as DNA, the CDR3 is TGTGCCAGCAGTGAAGCGCTTCTGGGGCGGTTCAATGAGCAGTTCTTC.

The chain recombines TRBV28 with TRBJ2-2; 7 bases agree with TRBD1. Unmatched junction bases numbered 5, after V lost 10 bases and J lost 0 bases. This CDR3 has 14 amino acids. Germline V gene lookup returns CDR1 MDHEN and CDR2 SYDVKM. The CDR3 region is CATIGQANTGELFF. As DNA, the CDR3 is TGTGCCACCATAGGACAGGCGAACACCGGGGAGCTGTTTTTT.

This chain joins TRBV20-1 and TRBJ2-3; either TRBD1 or TRBD2 may supply D (5 bases each). The CDR3 totals 13 residues. Trimming left V 5 bases short and J 4 bases short, with 13 bases between. Per the germline V gene, CDR1 is DFQATT and CDR2 is SNEGSKA (reference sequence). CDR3 DNA sequence: TGCAGTGCTTGGAGAGGGGACGCAGATACGCAGTATTTT. Encoded protein: CSAWRGDADTQYF.

A single count supports this clonotype. The rearrangement links TRBV4-3 to TRBJ2-2; 8 nucleotides match TRBD2. The CDR3 runs 16 residues. The junction had 9 bases not matched to a gene; V was cut back by 4 bases and J by 5 bases. The V gene's germline CDR1 is LGHNA and CDR2 YSLEER. The CDR3 DNA is TGCGCCAGCAGCCGGGAGCCCAGCGGGGGTACCGGGGAGCTGTTTTTT. This sequence encodes CASSREPSGGTGELFF.

This clonotype occurred a few times. This sequence joins TRBV20-1 and TRBJ2-1; D gene uncertain. Germline-derived CDR1 and CDR2 are DFQATT and SNEGSKA (reference sequence). The V gene lost 3 bases and the J gene lost 3 bases, with 9 bases spanning the gap. The CDR3 spans 13 residues. This chain's CDR3 is CSASRGIYNEQFF. CDR3 bases: TGCAGTGCTAGTAGAGGCATCTACAATGAGCAGTTCTTC.

CDR3: CASSPDRASTGELFF. CDR3 DNA sequence: TGCGCCAGCAGCCCCGACAGGGCCTCGACCGGGGAGCTGTTTTTT. The J gene is TRBJ2-2, the V gene TRBV5-1; 7 bases line up with TRBD1. This CDR3 is 15 amino acids long. Looked up from germline, CDR1 is SGHRS and CDR2 is YFSETQ. V gave up 4 bases and J gave up 5 bases; unmatched junction bases: 8.

In its sample, this clonotype was seen a few times. The chain joins TRBV4-2 to TRBJ2-4, with D perhaps TRBD1 or TRBD2 (5 bases each). CDR3 length: 16 residues. Trimming left V 4 bases short and J 0 bases short, with 13 bases between. Germline CDR1 is LGHNA and CDR2 is YNFKEQ. In nucleotides, the CDR3 is TGTGCCAGCAGCCCCCCGGGGCAACTAGCCAAAAACATTCAGTACTTC. Its translation: CASSPPGQLAKNIQYF.

The chain couples TRBV4-3 to TRBJ2-1, with D maybe TRBD2 (6 bases). V shed 4 bases and J shed 6 bases, with 16 bases lying between them. Germline assignment: CDR1 LGHNA and CDR2 YSLEER. The CDR3 is made up of 15 amino acids. The DNA of the CDR3 is TGCGCCAGCAGCCCGGGCGGGACTGTCTCCAATGAGCAGTTCTTC. Residues: CASSPGGTVSNEQFF.

This clonotype has just a few counts. J is TRBJ2-7 and V is TRBV5-1; the match to TRBD1 covers 7 bases. The CDR3 spans 15 residues. V was clipped by 4 bases and J by 1 base; unmatched bases: 8. Per the germline V gene, CDR1 is SGHRS and CDR2 is YFSETQ. This chain's CDR3 is CASSPEDRPSYEQYF. CDR3 sequence (DNA): TGCGCCAGCAGCCCGGAGGACAGGCCATCCTACGAGCAGTACTTC.

The chain has TRBV30 and TRBJ1-4; the D is unclear. The V and J ends lost 7 bases and 0 bases respectively, with 12 bases between them. This CDR3 has 14 amino acids. Germline V CDR1 and CDR2: GTSNPN, SVGIG (reference sequence). The CDR3 DNA follows: TGTGCCTTGGGAACATTTTCAACTAATGAAAAACTGTTTTTT. It is translated as CALGTFSTNEKLFF.

The sample holds many counts of this clonotype. V usage is TRBV10-2 and J usage is TRBJ1-1; D is unclear. Trimming took 6 bases from V and 5 from J, leaving 13 bases between them. The germline V gene has CDR1 WSHSY and CDR2 SAAADI. The CDR3 totals 13 residues. In DNA form, the CDR3 reads TGCGCCAGCAGGGGCACCCTCGGGACTGAAGCTTTCTTT. It translates to CASRGTLGTEAFF.

The chain is built from TRBV15 and TRBJ1-1; no definite D call. Trimming stripped 3 bases from V and 6 bases from J, with 14 bases between. This CDR3 region has 14 residues. CDR1 is LNHNV, CDR2 YYDKDF, per germline (reference sequence). CDR3 sequence: CATSRALVDAEAFF. The CDR3 coding sequence is TGTGCCACCAGCAGGGCTCTTGTAGACGCTGAAGCTTTCTTT.

This clonotype was counted only a few times. This chain links TRBV15 with TRBJ1-1; 8 bases align to TRBD1. The CDR3 is 15 residues long. Losses at the gene ends were 1 base for V and 1 base for J; bases not matched to a gene: 2. Germline V gene sequence: CDR1 LNHNV, CDR2 YYDKDF (reference sequence). This CDR3 is CATSRGGQGNTEAFF. CDR3 nucleotides: TGTGCCACCAGCAGAGGTGGACAGGGGAACACTGAAGCTTTCTTT.

This clonotype showed up many times. The chain joins TRBV6-2 or TRBV6-3 to TRBJ2-1; D uncertain. CDR1 is MNHEY and CDR2 is SVGEGT in the germline V gene. The length of the CDR3 is 16 residues. Trimming removed 0 bases at V and 2 bases at J, with 11 bases between. The CDR3: CASSYSRGRAYNEQFF. In DNA, the CDR3 is TGTGCCAGCAGTTACTCGCGAGGAAGGGCCTACAATGAGCAGTTCTTC.

V usage is TRBV6-2 or TRBV6-3 and J usage is TRBJ2-7, with D perhaps TRBD1 (6 bases). Deletions cut 6 bases from V and 3 bases from J, with 12 bases between. Looked up from germline, CDR1 is MNHEY and CDR2 is SVGEGT. There are 13 residues in the CDR3. CDR3 coding DNA: TGTGCCAGCAGCGAGCCGGGACACTACGAGCAGTACTTC. Translating it yields CASSEPGHYEQYF.

The rearrangement links TRBV28 to TRBJ2-7; TRBD1 matches 9 bases. The CDR3 covers 15 residues. From germline, CDR1 is MDHEN and CDR2 SYDVKM. Germline trimming cut 6 bases from V and 1 base from J; bases unmatched to any gene: 7. CDR3 loop: CASSPIGQGSYEQYF. The CDR3 DNA is TGTGCCAGCAGCCCAATAGGACAGGGGTCCTACGAGCAGTACTTC.

The V call is TRBV19, the J call TRBJ2-7; D not certain. The CDR3 has 13 amino acids. V lost 3 bases and J 3 bases, leaving 9 bases between the germline ends. Germline CDR1 and CDR2: LNHDA and SQIVND (reference sequence). The CDR3: CASSINGNYEQYF. The DNA of the CDR3 is TGTGCCAGTAGTATTAATGGAAACTACGAGCAGTACTTC.

The chain is built from TRBV7-9 and TRBJ2-1, with a tentative D call TRBD2 (5 bases). The V gene lost 8 bases and the J gene lost 4 bases, with 18 bases spanning the gap. The CDR3 length is 15 residues. Germline V gives CDR1 SEHNR, CDR2 FQNEAQ (reference sequence). DNA of the CDR3: TGTGCCAGCGGGATCACCGGGATGCATTACAATGAGCAGTTCTTC. This encodes CASGITGMHYNEQFF.

The chain uses TRBV25-1 and TRBJ2-7, with 8 bases fitting TRBD2. Looked up from germline, CDR1 is MGHDK and CDR2 is SYGVNS. Trimming cost V 3 bases and J 3 bases; bases outside gene matches: 7. This CDR3 has 15 amino acids. The CDR3 DNA reads TGTGCCAGCAGTGATCATAGCGGGGTTAACTACGAGCAGTACTTC. It yields the protein CASSDHSGVNYEQYF.

This clonotype occurred many times. The chain is built from TRBV10-3 and TRBJ2-7, with 10 positions matching TRBD2. The CDR3 is made up of 15 amino acids. The germline CDR1 and CDR2 sequences are ENHRY and SYGVKD. Trimming removed 2 bases from V and 3 bases from J; junction bases left unmatched: 4. CDR3 coding DNA: TGTGCCATCAGTGAGGGTAGCGGGGGGCGCTACGAGCAGTACTTC. Amino acid sequence: CAISEGSGGRYEQYF.

This clonotype was counted between two and nine times. The chain combines TRBV5-1 with TRBJ2-7; TRBD1 or TRBD2 may be the D gene (6 bases each). Germline assignment: CDR1 SGHRS and CDR2 YFSETQ. Trimming took 4 bases from V and 2 from J, leaving 16 bases between them. The CDR3 runs to 15 residues. CDR3 region: CASSMQGTGAYEQYF. The CDR3 coding sequence is TGCGCCAGCAGCATGCAGGGGACGGGAGCCTACGAGCAGTACTTC. Full variable domain (outside the CDR3, taken from reference TRBV5-1 and TRBJ2-7): KAGVTQTPRYLIKTRGQQVTLSCSPISGHRSVSWYQQTPGQGLQFLFEYFSETQRNKGNFPGRFSGRQFSNSRSEMNVSTLELGDSALYLCASSMQGTGAYEQYFGPGTRLTVT.